This T cell receptor beta chain was captured by sequencing in a study of blood T cell repertoires in COVID-19. About the research overall: Donors in the United States, Italy and Spain gave samples during acute or convalescent COVID-19.

Authors' data handling: Using reference gene primer amplification, nucleated cell counts were estimated. The assay was immunoSEQ multiplex PCR, and TCRdb's table has in-frame clones only and misses some. V, J and clone size are taken as reported in that table, and D and trimming were inferred from the DNA itself. The sample holds about 180,000 clones, roughly 89% seen once. Germline V CDR1 and CDR2: SGDLS, YYNGEE. The ends lost 4 bases at V and 8 bases at J; junction bases unmatched: 8. The CDR3 has 15 amino acids. The study drew participants aged 18 to 89 years from around 24 US areas. The sample taken for sequencing was PBMCs or T cells enriched from blood (not recorded which). The sequence came from a woman in her 40s with acute COVID-19. The rearrangement links TRBV9 to TRBJ1-4, with TRBD1 identical over 10 bases. CDR3 amino acids: CASSTSGTGVEKLFF. The DNA for the CDR3 is TGTGCCAGCAGCACTTCCGGGACAGGGGTCGAAAAACTGTTTTTT.